This TCR beta chain was sequenced during a study of T cells in Graves' hyperthyroidism and ophthalmopathy. Amplification of TCR beta CDR3 regions was performed using RNA transcripts as template. With the HTBI primer set, the TCR CDR3 went through a first round of RT-PCR. TCRdb recomputed calls from the multiplex PCR reads with MiXCR, one row per CDR3 protein. The sample records roughly 560,000 distinct CDR3 sequences, about 15% being singletons. For the diagnoses, clinical symptoms, serum thyroxine and TRAb, thyroid ultrasound and orbital computed tomography were used. In its sample, this clonotype was seen a few times. The antigen is not known. General study points: Ophthalmopathy was distinguished from stable hyperthyroidism by 13 V-J signatures.

CDR1 and CDR2 from the germline V gene are ENHRY and SYGVKD. V was cut by 6 bases and J by 0 bases, with 21 bases left in between. The CDR3 extends over 18 amino acids. This chain uses TRBV10-3 with TRBJ2-4; no reliable D call. This clonotype was obtained from a woman aged 35 to 49 with Graves' ophthalmopathy. Sequencing input: blood. The CDR3 sequence is CAISERPGIKLAKNIQYF. Written as DNA, the CDR3 is TGTGCCATCAGCGAAAGGCCGGGTATAAAACTAGCCAAAAACATTCAGTACTTC.